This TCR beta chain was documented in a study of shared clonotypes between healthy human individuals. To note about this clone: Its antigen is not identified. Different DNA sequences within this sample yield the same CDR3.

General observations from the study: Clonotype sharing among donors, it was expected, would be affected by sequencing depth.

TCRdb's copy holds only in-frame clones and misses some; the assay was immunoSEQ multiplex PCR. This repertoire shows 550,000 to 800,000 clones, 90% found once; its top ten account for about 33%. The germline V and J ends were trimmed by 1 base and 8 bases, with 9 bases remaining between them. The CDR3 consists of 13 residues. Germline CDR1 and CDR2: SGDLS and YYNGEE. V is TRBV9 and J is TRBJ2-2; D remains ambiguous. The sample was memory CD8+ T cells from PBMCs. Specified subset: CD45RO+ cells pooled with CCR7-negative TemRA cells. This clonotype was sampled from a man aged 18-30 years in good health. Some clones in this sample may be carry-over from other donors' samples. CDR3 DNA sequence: TGTGCCAGCAGCGTATCCGGTACTGGGGAGCTGTTTTTT. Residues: CASSVSGTGELFF. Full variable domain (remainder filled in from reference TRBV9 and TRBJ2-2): DSGVTQTPKHLITATGQRVTLRCSPRSGDLSVYWYQQSLDQGLQFLIQYYNGEERAKGNILERFSAQQFPDLHSELNLSSLELGDSALYFCASSVSGTGELFFGEGSRLTVL.